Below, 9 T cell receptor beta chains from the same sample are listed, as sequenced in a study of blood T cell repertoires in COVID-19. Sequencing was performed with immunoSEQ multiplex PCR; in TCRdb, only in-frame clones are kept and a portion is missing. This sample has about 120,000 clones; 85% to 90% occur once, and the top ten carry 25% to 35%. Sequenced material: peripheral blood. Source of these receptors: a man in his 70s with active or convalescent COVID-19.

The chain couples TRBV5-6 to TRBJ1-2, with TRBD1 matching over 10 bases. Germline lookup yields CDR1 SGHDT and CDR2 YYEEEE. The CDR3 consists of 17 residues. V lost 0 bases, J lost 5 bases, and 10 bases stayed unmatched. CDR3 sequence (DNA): TGTGCCAGCAGCTTGGAAGGAGGGACAGGGGTTAGTTATGGCTACACCTTC. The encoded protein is CASSLEGGTGVSYGYTF.

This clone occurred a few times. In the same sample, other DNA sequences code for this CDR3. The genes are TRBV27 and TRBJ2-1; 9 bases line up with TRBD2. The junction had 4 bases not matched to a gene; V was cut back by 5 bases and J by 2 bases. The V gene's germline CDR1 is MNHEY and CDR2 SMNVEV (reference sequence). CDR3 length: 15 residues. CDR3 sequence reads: CASSSTSGPYNEQFF. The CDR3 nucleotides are TGTGCCAGCAGTAGCACTAGCGGGCCCTACAATGAGCAGTTCTTC.

Written as DNA, the CDR3 is TGTGCCAGCGCAGTGATAGCCAATGAGCAGTTCTTC. Amino acids: CASAVIANEQFF. J is TRBJ2-1 and V is TRBV2, with unresolved D. The CDR3 runs to 12 residues. Germline V gene lookup returns CDR1 SNHLY and CDR2 FYNNEI. The V end lost 8 bases, the J end lost 6 bases, and 11 bases lay between the germline ends.

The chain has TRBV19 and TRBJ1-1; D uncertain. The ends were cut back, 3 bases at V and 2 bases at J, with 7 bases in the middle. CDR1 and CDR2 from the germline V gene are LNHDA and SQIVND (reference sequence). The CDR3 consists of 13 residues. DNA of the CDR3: TGTGCCAGTAGTATGGGCCTAAACACTGAAGCTTTCTTT. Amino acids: CASSMGLNTEAFF.

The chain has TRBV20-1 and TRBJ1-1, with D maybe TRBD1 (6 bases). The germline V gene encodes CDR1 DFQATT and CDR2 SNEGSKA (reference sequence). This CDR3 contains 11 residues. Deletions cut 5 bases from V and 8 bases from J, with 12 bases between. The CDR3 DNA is TGCAGTGCTTATTTACAGGGCGAAGCTTTCTTT. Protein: CSAYLQGEAFF.

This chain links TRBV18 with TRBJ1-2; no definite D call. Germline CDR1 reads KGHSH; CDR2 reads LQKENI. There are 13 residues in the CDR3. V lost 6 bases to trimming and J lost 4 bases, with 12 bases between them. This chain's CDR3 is CASSQTAGYGYTF. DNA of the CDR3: TGTGCCAGCTCCCAGACCGCGGGCTATGGCTACACCTTC.

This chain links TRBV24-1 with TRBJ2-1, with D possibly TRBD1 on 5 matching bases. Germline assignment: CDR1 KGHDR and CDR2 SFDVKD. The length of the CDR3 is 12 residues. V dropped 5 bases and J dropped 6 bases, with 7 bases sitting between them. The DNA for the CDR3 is TGTGCCACCAGTGTCCAGGGCAATGAGCAGTTCTTC. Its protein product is CATSVQGNEQFF.

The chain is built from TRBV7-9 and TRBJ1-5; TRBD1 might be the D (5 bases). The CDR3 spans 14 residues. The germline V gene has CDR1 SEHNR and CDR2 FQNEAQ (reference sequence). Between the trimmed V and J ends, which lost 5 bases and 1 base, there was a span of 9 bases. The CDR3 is CASSEQGSNQPQHF. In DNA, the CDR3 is TGTGCCAGCAGCGAGCAGGGAAGCAATCAGCCCCAGCATTTT.

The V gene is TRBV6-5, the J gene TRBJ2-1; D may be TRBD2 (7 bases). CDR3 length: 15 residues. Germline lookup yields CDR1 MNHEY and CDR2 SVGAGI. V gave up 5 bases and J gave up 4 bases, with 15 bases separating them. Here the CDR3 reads CASSPRRGLYNEQFF. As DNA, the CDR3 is TGTGCCAGCAGTCCTCGGCGGGGGCTTTACAATGAGCAGTTCTTC.